This T cell receptor beta chain was captured in a study of shared clonotypes between healthy human individuals. General study findings and limits: Researchers sampled only blood; tissue repertoires likely differ.

A remark on this clone: Antigen unknown.

Germline CDR1 is MNHNY and CDR2 is SVGAGI (reference sequence). V lost 5 bases, J lost 1 base, and 8 bases lay in between. The CDR3 sequence is 13 residues long. Sequencing used immunoSEQ multiplex PCR; TCRdb keeps in-frame clones, though not all of them. The sample yields about 2.3 million clones, just over 90% seen once. The specimen sequenced was naive CD4+ T cells from PBMCs. Subset denoted: CD45RA+ positively selected. This receptor was taken from a young man in good health. Some clones in this sample may be carry-over from other donors' samples. This rearrangement joins TRBV6-6 to TRBJ1-2; D unclear. CDR3 region: CASSMGGNYGYTF. For the CDR3, the DNA is TGTGCCAGCAGTATGGGCGGTAACTATGGCTACACCTTC.